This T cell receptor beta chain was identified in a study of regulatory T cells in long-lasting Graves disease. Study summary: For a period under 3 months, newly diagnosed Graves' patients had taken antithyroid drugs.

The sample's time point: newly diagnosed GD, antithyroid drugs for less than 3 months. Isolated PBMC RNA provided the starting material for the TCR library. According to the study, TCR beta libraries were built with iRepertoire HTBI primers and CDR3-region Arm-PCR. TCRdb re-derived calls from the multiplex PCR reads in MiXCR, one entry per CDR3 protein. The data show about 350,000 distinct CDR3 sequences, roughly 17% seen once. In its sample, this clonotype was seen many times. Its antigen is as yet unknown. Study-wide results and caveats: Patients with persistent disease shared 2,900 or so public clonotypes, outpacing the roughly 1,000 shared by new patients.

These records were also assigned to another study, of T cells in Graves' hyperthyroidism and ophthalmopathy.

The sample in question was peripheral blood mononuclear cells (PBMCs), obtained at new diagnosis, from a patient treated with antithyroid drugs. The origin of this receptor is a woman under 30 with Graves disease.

Written as DNA, the CDR3 is TGCAGTGCCATAGCGCCTAGCTCCTACAATGAGCAGTTCTTC. This sequence encodes CSAIAPSSYNEQFF. The chain links TRBV20-1 to TRBJ2-1, with D tentatively TRBD2 (5 bases). CDR3 length: 14 amino acids. From germline, CDR1 is DFQATT and CDR2 SNEGSKA (reference sequence). The V gene lost 6 bases and the J gene lost 0 bases, with 12 bases spanning the gap.